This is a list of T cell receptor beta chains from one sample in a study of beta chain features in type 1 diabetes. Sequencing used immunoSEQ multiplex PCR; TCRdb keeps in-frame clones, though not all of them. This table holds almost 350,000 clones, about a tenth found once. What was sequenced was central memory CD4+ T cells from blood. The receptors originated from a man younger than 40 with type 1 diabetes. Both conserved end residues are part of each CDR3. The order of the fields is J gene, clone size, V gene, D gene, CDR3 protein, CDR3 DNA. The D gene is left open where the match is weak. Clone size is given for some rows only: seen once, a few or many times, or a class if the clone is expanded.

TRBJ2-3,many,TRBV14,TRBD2,CASSNPGLAGDTQYF,TGTGCCAGCAGCAACCCGGGACTAGCGGGGGATACGCAGTATTTT
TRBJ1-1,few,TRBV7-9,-,CASSLQYREAFF,TGTGCCAGCAGCTTACAGTACCGAGAAGCTTTCTTT
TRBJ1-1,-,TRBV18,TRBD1,CASSLRRDRATEAFF,TGTGCCAGCTCACTAAGACGGGACAGGGCCACTGAAGCTTTCTTT
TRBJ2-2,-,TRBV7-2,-,CATDTGARTGELFF,TGTGCCACCGATACGGGGGCGCGGACCGGGGAGCTGTTTTTT
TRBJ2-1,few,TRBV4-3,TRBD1,CASSFRDREYEQFF,TGCGCCAGCAGCTTCCGGGACAGGGAATATGAGCAGTTCTTC
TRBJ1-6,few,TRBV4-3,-,CASSQWSSNSPLHF,TGCGCCAGCAGCCAGTGGTCGAGTAATTCACCCCTCCACTTT
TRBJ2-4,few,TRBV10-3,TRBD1,CAISDLSTGGDIQYF,TGTGCCATCAGTGACCTTTCGACAGGGGGGGACATTCAGTACTTC
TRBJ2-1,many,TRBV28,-,CASSLMRGINEQFF,TGTGCCAGCAGTTTAATGAGAGGGATCAATGAGCAGTTCTTC
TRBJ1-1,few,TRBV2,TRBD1,CASRETGMNTEAFF,TGTGCCAGCAGGGAGACAGGGATGAACACTGAAGCTTTCTTT
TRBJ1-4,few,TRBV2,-,CASSPARLRLFF,TGTGCCAGCAGTCCCGCGAGGCTTAGACTGTTTTTT
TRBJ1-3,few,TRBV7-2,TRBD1,CASSSRTGGRGNTIYF,TGTGCCAGCAGCTCCAGGACAGGGGGACGTGGAAACACCATATATTTT
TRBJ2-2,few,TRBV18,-,CASSPSNLNTGELFF,TGTGCCAGCTCACCTTCTAACCTGAACACCGGGGAGCTGTTTTTT
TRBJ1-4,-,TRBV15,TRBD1,CATSRDGQAVNEKLFF,TGTGCCACCAGCAGAGATGGACAGGCCGTTAATGAAAAACTGTTTTTT
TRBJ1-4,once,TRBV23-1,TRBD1,CASSQSRGGREKLFF,TGCGCCAGCAGTCAATCCAGGGGGGGTAGGGAAAAACTGTTTTTT
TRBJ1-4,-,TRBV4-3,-,CASSFEGGTNEKLFF,TGCGCCAGCAGCTTCGAAGGGGGGACTAATGAAAAACTGTTTTTT
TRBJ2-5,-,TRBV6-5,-,CASSYSGGEPETQYF,TGTGCCAGCAGTTACTCGGGGGGCGAGCCAGAGACCCAGTACTTC
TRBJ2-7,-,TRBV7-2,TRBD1,CASSLAPGQGFEQYF,TGTGCCAGCAGCTTAGCTCCGGGACAGGGTTTCGAGCAGTACTTC
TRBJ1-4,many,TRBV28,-,CASSLGGEAEKLFF,TGTGCCAGCAGCCTCGGCGGGGAGGCTGAAAAACTGTTTTTT
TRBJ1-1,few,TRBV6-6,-,CASSPSVINTEAFF,TGTGCCAGCAGTCCCTCAGTGATCAACACTGAAGCTTTCTTT
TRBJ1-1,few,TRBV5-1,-,CASSSQGQDTEAFF,TGCGCCAGCAGCTCCCAGGGGCAGGACACTGAAGCTTTCTTT
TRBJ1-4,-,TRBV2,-,CATSRDHNEKLFF,TGTGCCACCTCAAGGGACCATAATGAAAAACTGTTTTTT
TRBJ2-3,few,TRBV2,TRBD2,CASTLEHSGGVDTQYF,TGTGCCAGCACCTTAGAACACAGCGGGGGTGTGGATACGCAGTATTTT
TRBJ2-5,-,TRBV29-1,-,CSADGGQRGTQYF,TGCAGCGCCGACGGGGGCCAGAGGGGGACCCAGTACTTC
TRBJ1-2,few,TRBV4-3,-,CASSQDSGTGTYGYTF,TGCGCCAGCAGCCAAGATTCTGGAACAGGGACCTATGGCTACACCTTC
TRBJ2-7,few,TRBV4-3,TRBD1,CASSQGQGAYEQYF,TGCGCCAGCAGCCAGGGACAGGGGGCCTACGAGCAGTACTTC
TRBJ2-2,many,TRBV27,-,CASSFTVITGELFF,TGTGCCAGCAGTTTCACGGTGATCACCGGGGAGCTGTTTTTT
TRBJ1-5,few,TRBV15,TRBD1,CATSRDYSGGGNQPQHF,TGTGCCACCAGCAGAGATTACTCAGGGGGCGGCAATCAGCCCCAGCATTTT
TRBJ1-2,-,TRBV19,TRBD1,CASSPVSGQVSYGYTF,TGTGCCAGTAGTCCTGTTTCGGGACAGGTTTCTTATGGCTACACCTTC
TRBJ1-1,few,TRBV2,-,CASSVTERNTEAFF,TGTGCCAGCAGTGTCACAGAGAGGAACACTGAAGCTTTCTTT
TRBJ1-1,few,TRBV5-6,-,CASSVRGKGTEAFF,TGTGCCAGCAGCGTGCGGGGGAAGGGCACTGAAGCTTTCTTT
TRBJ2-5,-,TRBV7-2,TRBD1,CASSRDSSETQYF,TGTGCCAGCAGCCGGGACAGCAGCGAGACCCAGTACTTC
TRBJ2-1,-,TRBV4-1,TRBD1,CASSQEVRTGGRYNEQFF,TGCGCCAGCAGCCAAGAAGTAAGGACAGGGGGCAGGTACAATGAGCAGTTCTTC
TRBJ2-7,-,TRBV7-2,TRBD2,CASSFLSTSVPYEQYF,TGTGCCAGCAGCTTCCTTTCAACTAGCGTGCCCTACGAGCAGTACTTC
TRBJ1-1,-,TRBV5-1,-,CASSSRAGLGEAFF,TGCGCCAGCAGCTCACGGGCAGGCCTGGGTGAAGCTTTCTTT
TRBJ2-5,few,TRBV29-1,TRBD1,CSVRTGQETQYF,TGCAGCGTCAGGACAGGCCAAGAGACCCAGTACTTC
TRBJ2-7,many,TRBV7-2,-,CASSSKTGPYEQYF,TGTGCCAGCAGCTCAAAGACAGGCCCCTACGAGCAGTACTTC
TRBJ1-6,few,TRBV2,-,CASKLGENSPLHF,TGTGCCAGCAAGTTAGGGGAAAATTCACCCCTCCACTTT